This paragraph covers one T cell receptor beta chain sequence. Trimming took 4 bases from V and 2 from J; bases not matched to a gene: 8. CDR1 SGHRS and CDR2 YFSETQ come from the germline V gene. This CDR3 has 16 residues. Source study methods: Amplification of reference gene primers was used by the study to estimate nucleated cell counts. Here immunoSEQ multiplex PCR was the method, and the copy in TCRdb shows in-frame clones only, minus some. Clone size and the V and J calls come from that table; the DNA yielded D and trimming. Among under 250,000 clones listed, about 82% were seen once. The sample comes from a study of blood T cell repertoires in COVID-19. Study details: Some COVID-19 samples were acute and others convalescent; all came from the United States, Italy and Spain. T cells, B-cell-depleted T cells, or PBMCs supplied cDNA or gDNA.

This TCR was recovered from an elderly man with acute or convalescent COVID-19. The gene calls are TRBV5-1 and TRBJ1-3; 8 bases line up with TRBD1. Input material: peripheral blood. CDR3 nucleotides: TGCGCCAGCAGCAGGGGCCCGACAGGGGCTGGAAACACCATATATTTT. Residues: CASSRGPTGAGNTIYF. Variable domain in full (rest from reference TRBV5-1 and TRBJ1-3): KAGVTQTPRYLIKTRGQQVTLSCSPISGHRSVSWYQQTPGQGLQFLFEYFSETQRNKGNFPGRFSGRQFSNSRSEMNVSTLELGDSALYLCASSRGPTGAGNTIYFGEGSWLTVV.